This T cell receptor (beta chain) is drawn from a study of T cell changes during pregnancy in multiple sclerosis. Only in-frame clones appear in the TCRdb table, and some are missing; sequencing was by immunoSEQ multiplex PCR. The table shows about 75,000 clones, with around 89% occurring only once. CDR3 length: 13 residues. The germline V and J ends were trimmed by 1 base and 4 bases, with 8 bases remaining between them. CDR1 is MDHEN, CDR2 SYDVKM, per germline. This clonotype was obtained from a female donor in good health, enrolled as a control in a pregnancy study. The chain employs TRBV28 and TRBJ2-7; possible D gene TRBD1, 6 bases. This specimen consisted of peripheral blood, obtained in the first trimester of pregnancy. The CDR3 DNA follows: TGTGCCAGCAGTTTATTAGGGGGATACGAGCAGTACTTC. Translated: CASSLLGGYEQYF.